This TCR beta chain originates from a study of T cell responses to AZD1222 COVID-19 vaccine. CDR3 length equals 14 residues. Between the trimmed V and J ends, which lost 7 bases and 5 bases, there was a span of 15 bases. CDR1 and CDR2 from the germline V gene are LNHDA and SQIVND (reference sequence). The assay was immunoSEQ multiplex PCR, and TCRdb's table has in-frame clones only and misses some. Found here are 100,000 to 150,000 clones, approximately 85% of them singletons; the top ten hold around 1.6%. V gene TRBV19 combines with J gene TRBJ1-3, with D possibly being TRBD1 (5 bases). The sample consisted of peripheral blood, taken on day 0 of AZD1222 vaccination. This sequence originates from an adult in good health. DNA of the CDR3: TGTGCCAGTACCATCCGGGGACCGCGAAACACCATATATTTT. The encoded protein is CASTIRGPRNTIYF.